This T cell receptor (beta chain) was recovered during a study of blood T cell repertoires in COVID-19. Looked up from germline, CDR1 is MNHNY and CDR2 is SVGAGI (reference sequence). The length of the CDR3 is 13 residues. With 10 bases clipped from V and 8 bases from J, the junction kept 12 bases outside the gene matches. Profiling relied on immunoSEQ multiplex PCR, and the TCRdb table lists in-frame clones only, not all of them. Of roughly 200,000 clones in the sample, roughly 88% were seen once. In its sample, this clone was seen once. The chain is built from TRBV6-6 and TRBJ1-2; 8 nucleotides agree with TRBD1. Sequencing was carried out using peripheral blood. The sequence was collected from a man between 60 and 75 years old with acute or convalescent COVID-19. In nucleotides, the CDR3 is TGTGCCACCTTGAAAGAGACAGGGGTGGGCTACACCTTC. It translates to CATLKETGVGYTF.